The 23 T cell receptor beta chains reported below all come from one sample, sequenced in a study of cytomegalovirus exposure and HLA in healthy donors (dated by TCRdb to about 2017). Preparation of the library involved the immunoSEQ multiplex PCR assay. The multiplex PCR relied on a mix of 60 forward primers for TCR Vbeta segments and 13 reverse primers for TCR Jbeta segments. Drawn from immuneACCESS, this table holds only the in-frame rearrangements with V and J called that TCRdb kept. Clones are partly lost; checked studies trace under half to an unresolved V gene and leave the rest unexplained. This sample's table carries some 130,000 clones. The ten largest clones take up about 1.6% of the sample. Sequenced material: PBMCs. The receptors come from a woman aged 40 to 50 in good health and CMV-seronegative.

The CDR3 sequence is CASSSRQGTLNTEAFF. In nucleotides, the CDR3 is TGCGCCAGCAGCTCACGACAGGGAACTTTGAACACTGAAGCTTTCTTT. The rearrangement links TRBV4-3 to TRBJ1-1, with 7 bases fitting TRBD1. The V gene's germline CDR1 is LGHNA and CDR2 YSLEER. V was clipped by 5 bases and J by 0 bases; unmatched bases: 9. The CDR3 is 16 residues long.

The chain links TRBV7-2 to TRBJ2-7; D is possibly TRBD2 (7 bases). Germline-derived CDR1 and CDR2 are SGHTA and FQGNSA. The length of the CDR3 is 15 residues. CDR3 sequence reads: CASSLSGTSSYGQYV. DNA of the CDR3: TGTGCCAGCAGCTTAAGCGGGACAAGCTCCTACGGGCAGTACGTC.

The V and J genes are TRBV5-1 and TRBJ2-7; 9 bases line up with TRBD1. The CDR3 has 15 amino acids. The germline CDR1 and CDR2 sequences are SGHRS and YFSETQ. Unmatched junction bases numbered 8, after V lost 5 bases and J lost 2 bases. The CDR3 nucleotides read TGCGCCAGCAGTCCTGGACAGGGGACTACCTACGAGCAGTACTTC. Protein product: CASSPGQGTTYEQYF.

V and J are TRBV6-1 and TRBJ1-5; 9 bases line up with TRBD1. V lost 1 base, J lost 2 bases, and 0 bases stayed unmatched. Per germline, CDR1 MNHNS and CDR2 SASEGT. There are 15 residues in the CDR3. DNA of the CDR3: TGTGCCAGCAGTGAAGGGACAGGGGGCAATCAGCCCCAGCATTTT. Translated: CASSEGTGGNQPQHF.

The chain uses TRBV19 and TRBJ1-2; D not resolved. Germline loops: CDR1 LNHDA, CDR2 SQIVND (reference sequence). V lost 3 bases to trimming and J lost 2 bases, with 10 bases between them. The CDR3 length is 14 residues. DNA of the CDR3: TGTGCCAGTAGTATTTTAACGGGAAACTATGGCTACACCTTC. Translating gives CASSILTGNYGYTF.

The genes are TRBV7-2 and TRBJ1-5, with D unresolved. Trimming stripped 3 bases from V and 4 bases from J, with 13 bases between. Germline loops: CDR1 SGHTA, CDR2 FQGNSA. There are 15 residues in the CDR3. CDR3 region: CASSFRGQINQPQHF. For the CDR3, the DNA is TGTGCCAGCAGCTTCCGAGGGCAGATTAATCAGCCCCAGCATTTT.

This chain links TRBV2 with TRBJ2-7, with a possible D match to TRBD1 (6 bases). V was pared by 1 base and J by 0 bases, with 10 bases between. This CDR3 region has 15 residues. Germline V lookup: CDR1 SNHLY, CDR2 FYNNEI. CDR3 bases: TGTGCCAGCAGTGAAGGCCAGGGGAGCTCCTACGAGCAGTACTTC. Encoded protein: CASSEGQGSSYEQYF.

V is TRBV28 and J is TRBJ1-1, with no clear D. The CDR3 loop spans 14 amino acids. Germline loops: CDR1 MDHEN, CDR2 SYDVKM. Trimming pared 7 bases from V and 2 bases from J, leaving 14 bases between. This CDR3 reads CASTGREANTEAFF. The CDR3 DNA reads TGTGCCAGCACTGGGCGGGAGGCTAACACTGAAGCTTTCTTT.

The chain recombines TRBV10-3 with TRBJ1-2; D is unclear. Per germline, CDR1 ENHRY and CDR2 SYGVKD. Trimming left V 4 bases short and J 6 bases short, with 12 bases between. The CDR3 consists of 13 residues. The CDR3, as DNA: TGTGCCATCAGTGGCAGGTTATCGGATGGCTACACCTTC. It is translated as CAISGRLSDGYTF.

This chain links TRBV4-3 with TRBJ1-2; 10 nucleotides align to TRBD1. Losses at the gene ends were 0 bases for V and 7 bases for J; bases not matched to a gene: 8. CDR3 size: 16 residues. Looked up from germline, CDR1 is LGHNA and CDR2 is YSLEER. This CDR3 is CASSQDHVTGGLGYTF. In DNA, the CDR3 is TGCGCCAGCAGCCAAGATCATGTGACAGGGGGCCTTGGCTACACCTTC.

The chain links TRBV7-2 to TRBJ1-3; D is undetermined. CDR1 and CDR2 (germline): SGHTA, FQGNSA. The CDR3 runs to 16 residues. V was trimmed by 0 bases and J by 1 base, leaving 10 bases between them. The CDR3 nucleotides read TGTGCCAGCAGCTTAGCGCTAACGCAATCTGGAAACACCATATATTTT. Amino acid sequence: CASSLALTQSGNTIYF.

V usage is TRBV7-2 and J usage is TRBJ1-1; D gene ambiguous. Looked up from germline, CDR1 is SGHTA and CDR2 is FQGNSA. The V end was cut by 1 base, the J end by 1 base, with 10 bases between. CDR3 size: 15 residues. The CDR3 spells CASSLGGTQNTEAFF. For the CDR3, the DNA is TGTGCCAGCAGCTTAGGAGGCACACAGAACACTGAAGCTTTCTTT.

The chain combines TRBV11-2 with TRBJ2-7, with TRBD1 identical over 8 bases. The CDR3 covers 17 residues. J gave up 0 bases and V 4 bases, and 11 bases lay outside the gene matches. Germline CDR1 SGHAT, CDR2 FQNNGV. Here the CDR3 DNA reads TGTGCCAGCAGCTCAAGTTTGGGACAGGTCCACTCCTACGAGCAGTACGTC. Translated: CASSSSLGQVHSYEQYV.

In DNA, the CDR3 is TGCGCCAGCGGTACAGGGTACGGACAGCCCCAGCATTTT. The encoded protein is CASGTGYGQPQHF. The chain couples TRBV10-2 to TRBJ1-5; TRBD1 is a possible D gene (6 bases). The CDR3 has 13 amino acids. V was trimmed by 8 bases and J by 7 bases, leaving 15 bases between them. CDR1 and CDR2 from the germline V gene are WSHSY and SAAADI.

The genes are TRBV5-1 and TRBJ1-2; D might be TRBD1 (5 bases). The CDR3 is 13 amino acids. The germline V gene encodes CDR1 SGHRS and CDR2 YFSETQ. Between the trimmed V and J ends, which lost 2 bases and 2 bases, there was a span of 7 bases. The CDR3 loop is CASSFSGNYGYTF. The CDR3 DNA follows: TGCGCCAGCAGCTTCTCAGGGAACTATGGCTACACCTTC.

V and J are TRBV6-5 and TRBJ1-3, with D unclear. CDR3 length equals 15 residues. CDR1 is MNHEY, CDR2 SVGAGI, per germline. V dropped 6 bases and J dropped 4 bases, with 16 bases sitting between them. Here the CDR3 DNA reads TGTGCCAGCAGAGAGCCCGGGTCCGCGGGAAACACCATATATTTT. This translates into CASREPGSAGNTIYF.

The CDR3 protein is CASSLSPGGPQETQYF. The CDR3 DNA sequence: TGTGCCAGCAGTTTATCACCGGGGGGGCCGCAAGAGACCCAGTACTTC. This chain uses TRBV28 with TRBJ2-5; 8 bases map to TRBD2. Losses at the gene ends were 1 base for V and 2 bases for J; bases not matched to a gene: 6. Germline CDR1 reads MDHEN; CDR2 reads SYDVKM. The CDR3 totals 16 residues.

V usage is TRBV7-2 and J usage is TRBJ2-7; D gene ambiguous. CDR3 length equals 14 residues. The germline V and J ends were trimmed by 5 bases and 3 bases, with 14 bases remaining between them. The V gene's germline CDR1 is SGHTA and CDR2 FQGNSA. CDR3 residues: CASSPVQTIYEQYV. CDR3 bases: TGTGCCAGCAGCCCCGTACAGACGATCTACGAGCAGTACGTC.

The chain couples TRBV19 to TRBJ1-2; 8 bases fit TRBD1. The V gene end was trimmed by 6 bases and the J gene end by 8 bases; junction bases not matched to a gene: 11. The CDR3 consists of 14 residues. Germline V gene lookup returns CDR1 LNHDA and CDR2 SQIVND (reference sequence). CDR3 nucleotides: TGTGCCAGTAGGGACAGGGTGGAGATAGAGGGCTACACCTTC. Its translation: CASRDRVEIEGYTF.

In DNA, the CDR3 is TGTGCCAGCAGTCCAGGGGGGTCCGAGCAGTTCTTC. It specifies CASSPGGSEQFF. This chain links TRBV25-1 with TRBJ2-1; tentatively, D is TRBD1 (7 bases). There are 12 residues in the CDR3. Germline V gene lookup returns CDR1 MGHDK and CDR2 SYGVNS. V was cut by 5 bases and J by 10 bases, with 12 bases left in between.

CDR3 protein: CASSPMPYSGNTIYF. The DNA of the CDR3 is TGTGCCAGCAGCCCCATGCCCTACTCTGGAAACACCATATATTTT. V gene TRBV7-2 combines with J gene TRBJ1-3; D is unresolved. The CDR3 spans 15 residues. The germline V gene has CDR1 SGHTA and CDR2 FQGNSA. Trimming pared 5 bases from V and 0 bases from J, leaving 11 bases between.

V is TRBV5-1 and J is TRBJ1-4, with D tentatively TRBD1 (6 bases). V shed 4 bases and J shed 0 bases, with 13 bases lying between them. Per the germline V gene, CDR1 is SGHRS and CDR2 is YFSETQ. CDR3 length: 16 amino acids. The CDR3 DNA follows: TGCGCCAGCAGCCCTACAGGGTCTGCAACTAATGAAAAACTGTTTTTT. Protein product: CASSPTGSATNEKLFF.

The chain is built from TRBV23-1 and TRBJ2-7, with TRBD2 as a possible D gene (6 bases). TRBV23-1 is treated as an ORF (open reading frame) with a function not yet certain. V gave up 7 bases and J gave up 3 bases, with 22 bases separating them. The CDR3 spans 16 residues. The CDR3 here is CASTPLWAGFDYEQYF. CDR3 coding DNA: TGCGCCAGCACTCCGCTTTGGGCGGGATTCGACTACGAGCAGTACTTC.